The T cell receptor (beta chain) under discussion was sequenced for a study of lymphopenia after photon versus proton radiotherapy. As regards this clone: Antigen unknown.

The V gene's germline CDR1 is SGHRS and CDR2 YFSETQ. The CDR3 contains 17 residues. V gave up 0 bases and J gave up 0 bases, with 12 bases separating them. Assay used: immunoSEQ multiplex PCR; TCRdb lists only in-frame clones, some missing. The sample consists of about 19,000 clones, 80% to 95% of them appearing once. Findings and caveats of the study: A bigger post-nadir fall in TCR diversity correlated inversely with survival time in deceased patients. Relative stability marked proton patients; photon patients lost diversity and naive cells. Oligoclonal CD8+ Temra expansion after nadir drove photon patients' diversity drop.

The V and J genes are TRBV5-1 and TRBJ1-4, with D possibly being TRBD1 (5 bases). This receptor was taken from a man aged 55-75 years with pancreatic cancer. This specimen was peripheral blood, taken from a patient treated with photon-based radiotherapy. The CDR3 is CASSLAMGLATNEKLFF. The CDR3 DNA reads TGCGCCAGCAGCTTGGCCATGGGGCTTGCAACTAATGAAAAACTGTTTTTT.